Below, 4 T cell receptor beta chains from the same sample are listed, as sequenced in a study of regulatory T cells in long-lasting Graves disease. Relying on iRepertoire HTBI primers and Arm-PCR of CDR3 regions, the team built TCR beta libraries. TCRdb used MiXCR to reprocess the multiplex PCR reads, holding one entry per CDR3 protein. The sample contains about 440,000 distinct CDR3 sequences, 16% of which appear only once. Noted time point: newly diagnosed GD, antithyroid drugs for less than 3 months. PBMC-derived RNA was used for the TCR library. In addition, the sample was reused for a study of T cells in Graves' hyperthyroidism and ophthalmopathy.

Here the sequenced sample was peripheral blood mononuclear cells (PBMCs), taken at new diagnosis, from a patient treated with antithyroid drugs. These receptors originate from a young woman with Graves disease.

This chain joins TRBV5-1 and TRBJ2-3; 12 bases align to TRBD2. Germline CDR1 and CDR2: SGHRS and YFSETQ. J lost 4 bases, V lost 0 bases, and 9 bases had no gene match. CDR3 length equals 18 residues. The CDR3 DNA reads TGCGCCAGCAGCTTGGCCCTCATAGGACTAGCGGGGTCAGATACGCAGTATTTT. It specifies CASSLALIGLAGSDTQYF.

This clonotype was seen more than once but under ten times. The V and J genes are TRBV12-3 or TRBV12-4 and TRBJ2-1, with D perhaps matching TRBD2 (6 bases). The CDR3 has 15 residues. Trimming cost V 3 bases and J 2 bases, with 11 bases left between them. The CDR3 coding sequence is TGTGCCAGCAGTTTCGGAGGGAGAACCTACAATGAGCAGTTCTTC. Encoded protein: CASSFGGRTYNEQFF.

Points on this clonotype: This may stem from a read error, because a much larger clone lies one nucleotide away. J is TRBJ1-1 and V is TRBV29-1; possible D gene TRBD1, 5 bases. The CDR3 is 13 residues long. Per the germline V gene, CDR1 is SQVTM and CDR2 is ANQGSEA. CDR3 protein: CSVYRTGNIEAFF. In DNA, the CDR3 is TGCAGCGTTTACAGGACGGGGAACATTGAAGCTTTCTTT.

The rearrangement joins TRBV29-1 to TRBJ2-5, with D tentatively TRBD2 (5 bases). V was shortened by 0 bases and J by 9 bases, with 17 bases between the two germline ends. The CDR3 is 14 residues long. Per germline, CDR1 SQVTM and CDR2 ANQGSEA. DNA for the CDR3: TGCAGCGTTGAAGATCGCGGCCAGCAGGAGGCCCAGTACTTC. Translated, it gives CSVEDRGQQEAQYF.